Listed here are 16 T cell receptor beta chains from one sample, sequenced in a study of T-cell memory formation after mild COVID-19. TCRdb recomputed calls from the 5' RACE reads with MiXCR, one row per CDR3 protein. The sample yields some 440,000 distinct CDR3 sequences, nearly 25% seen once. Input material: PBMCs or a T cell subset sorted from them (not recorded which). The receptors stem from an adult woman who had mild COVID-19 (a few samples of this study predate the infection). Cell type and time point are not known.

The CDR3 region has the DNA TGCAGTGCTAGGATTGGCGCTAGCTCCTACAATGAGCAGTTCTTC. Its protein product is CSARIGASSYNEQFF. The J gene is TRBJ2-1, the V gene TRBV20-1; D is unresolved. Trimming took off 3 bases at V and 0 bases at J, with 12 bases between the two ends. The CDR3 spans 15 residues. Per germline, CDR1 DFQATT and CDR2 SNEGSKA (reference sequence).

This clonotype was seen at least ten times. This chain joins TRBV18 and TRBJ1-5; D is undetermined. Germline V gene sequence: CDR1 KGHSH, CDR2 LQKENI. This CDR3 region has 15 residues. Trimming shortened V by 3 bases and J by 1 base, and 10 bases separated the two germline ends. The CDR3 region is CASSPGRPSNQPQHF. The CDR3 bases are TGTGCCAGCTCACCCGGACGGCCCAGCAATCAGCCCCAGCATTTT.

This clonotype has more than one count but fewer than ten. The CDR3 sequence is CASSSGYFTEAFF. CDR3 coding DNA: TGTGCCAGCAGCTCCGGGTACTTCACTGAAGCTTTCTTT. This chain links TRBV14 with TRBJ1-1, with D hard to call. There are 13 residues in the CDR3. CDR1 is SGHDN, CDR2 FVKESK, per germline. Trimming shortened V by 5 bases and J by 4 bases, and 11 bases separated the two germline ends.

The chain uses TRBV20-1 and TRBJ1-1, with 7 nucleotides matching TRBD1. In germline, CDR1 is DFQATT, CDR2 SNEGSKA (reference sequence). J was trimmed by 3 bases and V by 5 bases; bases with no gene match: 6. The CDR3 consists of 13 residues. CDR3 sequence reads: CSAGTAVDTEAFF. Written as DNA, the CDR3 is TGCAGTGCTGGGACAGCGGTGGACACTGAAGCTTTCTTT.

This chain joins TRBV14 and TRBJ1-6; D gene uncertain. The CDR3 extends over 14 amino acids. Trimming shortened V by 2 bases and J by 7 bases, and 9 bases separated the two germline ends. Germline-derived CDR1 and CDR2 are SGHDN and FVKESK. The CDR3 sequence: CASSQNVGNSPLHF. Here the CDR3 DNA reads TGTGCCAGCAGCCAAAACGTGGGGAATTCACCCCTCCACTTT.

This clonotype has more than one count but fewer than ten. The V gene is TRBV20-1, the J gene TRBJ1-2; unclear D gene. CDR1 DFQATT and CDR2 SNEGSKA come from the germline V gene (reference sequence). There are 11 residues in the CDR3. V was pared by 5 bases and J by 12 bases, with 16 bases between. The DNA of the CDR3 is TGCAGTGCTCTAGCTTCATCAAGGGACACCTTC. Its translation is CSALASSRDTF.

In its sample, this clonotype was seen a few times. The genes are TRBV3-1 and TRBJ2-1, with D perhaps TRBD1 (5 bases). There are 16 residues in the CDR3. Germline lookup yields CDR1 LGHDT and CDR2 YNNKEL (reference sequence). Trimming removed 0 bases at V and 4 bases at J, with 13 bases between. This CDR3 reads CASSQDQGAVYNEQFF. DNA for the CDR3: TGTGCCAGCAGCCAAGATCAAGGGGCCGTATACAATGAGCAGTTCTTC.

This clonotype was seen a handful of times. V and J are TRBV6-1 and TRBJ2-2; TRBD2 agrees at 11 bases. This CDR3 comprises 17 residues. V shed 0 bases, J shed 4 bases, and the junction held 4 bases outside the gene matches. The germline V gene has CDR1 MNHNS and CDR2 SASEGT. The CDR3 DNA reads TGTGCCAGCAGTGAAGCCCCTAGCGGGGGGCGCACCGGGGAGCTGTTTTTT. Translating it yields CASSEAPSGGRTGELFF.

This clonotype was recorded many times. The chain is built from TRBV7-8 and TRBJ2-2, with TRBD2 matching over 8 bases. Per the germline V gene, CDR1 is SGHVS and CDR2 is FQNEAQ. V dropped 3 bases and J dropped 7; count of bases not matched to a gene: 4. This CDR3 spans 14 amino acids. CDR3 nucleotides: TGTGCCAGCAGCTTTAGCGGGAAGGGCGGGGAGCTGTTTTTT. This translates into CASSFSGKGGELFF.

The CDR3 here is CASSWDSPYNEQFF. As DNA, the CDR3 is TGCGCCAGCAGCTGGGACAGCCCCTACAATGAGCAGTTCTTC. The V gene is TRBV5-1, the J gene TRBJ2-1, with TRBD1 matching 7 bases. The CDR3 is made up of 14 amino acids. CDR1 SGHRS and CDR2 YFSETQ come from the germline V gene. With V trimmed by 3 bases and J by 2 bases, 2 bases remained unmatched.

This rearrangement joins TRBV6-6 to TRBJ2-2; D is unresolved. V was cut by 6 bases and J by 3 bases, with 14 bases left in between. This CDR3 spans 15 amino acids. Germline values: CDR1 MNHNY, CDR2 SVGAGI (reference sequence). The CDR3 nucleotides read TGTGCCAGCAGCCCCCCCGCACTCCACACCGGGGAGCTGTTTTTT. It is translated as CASSPPALHTGELFF.

The V gene is TRBV5-1, the J gene TRBJ2-1; no definite D call. Germline V gives CDR1 SGHRS, CDR2 YFSETQ. This CDR3 contains 14 residues. V was pared by 0 bases and J by 5 bases, with 9 bases between. This chain's CDR3 is CASSLGGSNNEQFF. The DNA of the CDR3 is TGCGCCAGCAGCTTGGGAGGTAGCAACAATGAGCAGTTCTTC.

This clonotype occurred a few times. This chain connects TRBV7-9 to TRBJ1-1; D unclear. Trimming removed 4 bases from V and 0 bases from J, with 9 bases in between. Germline V gene sequence: CDR1 SEHNR, CDR2 FQNEAQ (reference sequence). This CDR3 contains 14 residues. As DNA, the CDR3 is TGTGCCAGCAGCTACGGACTCATGAACACTGAAGCTTTCTTT. Translation: CASSYGLMNTEAFF.

This clonotype turned up a few times. The gene calls are TRBV20-1 and TRBJ1-5, with D hard to call. The germline V gene encodes CDR1 DFQATT and CDR2 SNEGSKA (reference sequence). V was pared by 6 bases and J by 0 bases, with 9 bases between. CDR3 length: 13 residues. As DNA, the CDR3 is TGCAGTGCCAGATACACTAGCAATCAGCCCCAGCATTTT. As protein: CSARYTSNQPQHF.

This clonotype was counted a few times. V is TRBV5-4 and J is TRBJ1-1; D remains unclear. In germline, CDR1 is SGHNT, CDR2 YYREEE (reference sequence). The length of the CDR3 is 12 residues. Trimming removed 3 bases from V and 4 bases from J, with 7 bases in between. The CDR3 region is CASSWESTEAFF. The CDR3 region has the DNA TGTGCCAGCAGCTGGGAGTCCACTGAAGCTTTCTTT.

The gene calls are TRBV3-1 and TRBJ2-2; D remains ambiguous. Looked up from germline, CDR1 is LGHDT and CDR2 is YNNKEL (reference sequence). CDR3 size: 14 residues. The germline V and J ends were trimmed by 0 bases and 4 bases, with 6 bases remaining between them. Here the CDR3 DNA reads TGTGCCAGCAGCCAAGAGAGAGTCACCGGGGAGCTGTTTTTT. Amino acids: CASSQERVTGELFF. Full variable domain (rest looked up from reference TRBV3-1 and TRBJ2-2): DTAVSQTPKYLVTQMGNDKSIKCEQNLGHDTMYWYKQDSKKFLKIMFSYNNKELIINETVPNRFSPKSPDKAHLNLHINSLELGDSAVYFCASSQERVTGELFFGEGSRLTVL.